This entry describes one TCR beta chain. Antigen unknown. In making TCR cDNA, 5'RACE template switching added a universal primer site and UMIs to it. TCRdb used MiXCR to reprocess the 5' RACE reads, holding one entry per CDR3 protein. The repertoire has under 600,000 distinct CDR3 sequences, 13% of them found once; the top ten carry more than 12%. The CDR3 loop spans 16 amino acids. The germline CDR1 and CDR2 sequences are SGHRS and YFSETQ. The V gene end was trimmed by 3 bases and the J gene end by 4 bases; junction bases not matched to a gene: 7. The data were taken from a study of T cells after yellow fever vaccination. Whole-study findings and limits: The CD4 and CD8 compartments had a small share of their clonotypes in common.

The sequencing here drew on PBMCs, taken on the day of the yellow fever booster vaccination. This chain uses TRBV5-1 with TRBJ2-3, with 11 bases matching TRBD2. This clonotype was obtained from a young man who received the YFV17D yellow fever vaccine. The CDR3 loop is CASSWPLAGGADTQYF. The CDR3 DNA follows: TGCGCCAGCAGCTGGCCCCTAGCGGGAGGAGCAGATACGCAGTATTTT.